The 6 T cell receptor beta chains presented below share a single source sample, sequenced in a study of blood T cells in healthy people across ages. Primers used in a second PCR of about 7 to 12 cycles were a sample-barcoded 5' primer and a J-beta primer mix. One entry per CDR3 protein, called by TCRdb with MiXCR from the 5' RACE reads. Of fewer than 950,000 distinct CDR3 sequences listed, 40% to 65% are singletons. The sequenced sample was blood. All receptors come from a man at least 80 years old in good health.

This clonotype appeared a single time. The V call is TRBV6-5, the J call TRBJ2-5; 10 bases line up with TRBD1. TRBJ2-7 matches the DNA end more closely, so the J call is doubtful. CDR1 is MNHEY, CDR2 SVGAGI, per germline. This CDR3 contains 14 residues. This CDR3 is CASTRRQGASEQYF. The CDR3 DNA sequence: TGTGCCAGCACCAGAAGACAGGGGGCGAGCGAGCAGTACTTC.

V and J are TRBV5-1 and TRBJ2-5; TRBD1 aligns across 9 bases. CDR1 SGHRS and CDR2 YFSETQ come from the germline V gene. The CDR3 totals 16 residues. The trim removed 0 bases at V and 7 bases at J, leaving 10 bases unmatched. As DNA, the CDR3 is TGCGCCAGCAGCTTGGACCCTACAGGGGGCGGTGGGACCCAGTACTTC. This codes for CASSLDPTGGGGTQYF.

The table lists this clonotype with a few counts. V gene TRBV28 combines with J gene TRBJ2-7, with D hard to call. V dropped 8 bases and J dropped 8 bases, with 10 bases sitting between them. The CDR3 is made up of 10 amino acids. Germline loops: CDR1 MDHEN, CDR2 SYDVKM. The CDR3 DNA reads TGTGCCAGCCGGAGTACGCAGCAGTACTTC. Protein: CASRSTQQYF.

The chain combines TRBV28 with TRBJ2-3, with TRBD2 matching 12 bases. The V gene end was trimmed by 5 bases and the J gene end by 0 bases; junction bases not matched to a gene: 12. CDR3 length: 19 amino acids. CDR1 MDHEN and CDR2 SYDVKM come from the germline V gene. The CDR3 sequence is CASSALTSGGGPSTDTQYF. The CDR3 nucleotides read TGTGCCAGCAGTGCACTGACTAGCGGGGGTGGGCCCAGCACAGATACGCAGTATTTT.

The chain combines TRBV20-1 with TRBJ2-7; a possible D gene is TRBD2 (5 bases). Trimming cost V 6 bases and J 2 bases, with 17 bases left between them. The CDR3 consists of 14 residues. The germline CDR1 and CDR2 sequences are DFQATT and SNEGSKA (reference sequence). This CDR3 reads CSAARLPDAYEQYF. The CDR3 DNA sequence: TGCAGTGCCGCAAGACTACCGGACGCCTACGAGCAGTACTTC.

The chain combines TRBV6-1 with TRBJ1-1; D is undetermined. This CDR3 has 14 amino acids. Germline CDR1 MNHNS, CDR2 SASEGT. Trimming pared 2 bases from V and 1 base from J, leaving 8 bases between. Here the CDR3 reads CASSEYPANTEAFF. The CDR3 nucleotides read TGTGCCAGCAGTGAATATCCAGCGAACACTGAAGCTTTCTTT.